The entry that follows covers one T cell receptor (beta chain) sequence. Its target is unknown. This entry belongs to a study of beta chain features in type 1 diabetes. Notes on the study in general: Among all four CD4+ subsets, Type 1 diabetes patients had TCRB CDR3s that were moderately but significantly shorter.

V was pared by 4 bases and J by 8 bases, with 14 bases between. This CDR3 spans 14 amino acids. Germline loops: CDR1 MGHDK, CDR2 SYGVNS. Expressed TCRB transcripts got sequenced, as all isolated RNA was reverse transcribed. Clones were read by immunoSEQ multiplex PCR, and TCRdb kept only the in-frame ones, dropping some. The repertoire includes 240,000 or so clones, roughly 20% of them detected once, and about 0.028% sits in the top ten. The TCR originated in a woman in her thirties or forties with type 1 diabetes. Sequencing input: naive CD4+ T cells from blood. The V gene is TRBV25-1, the J gene TRBJ1-4; no clear D. CDR3 sequence reads: CASSVEWGGEKLFF. The CDR3 coding sequence is TGTGCCAGCAGTGTAGAGTGGGGAGGCGAAAAACTGTTTTTT.